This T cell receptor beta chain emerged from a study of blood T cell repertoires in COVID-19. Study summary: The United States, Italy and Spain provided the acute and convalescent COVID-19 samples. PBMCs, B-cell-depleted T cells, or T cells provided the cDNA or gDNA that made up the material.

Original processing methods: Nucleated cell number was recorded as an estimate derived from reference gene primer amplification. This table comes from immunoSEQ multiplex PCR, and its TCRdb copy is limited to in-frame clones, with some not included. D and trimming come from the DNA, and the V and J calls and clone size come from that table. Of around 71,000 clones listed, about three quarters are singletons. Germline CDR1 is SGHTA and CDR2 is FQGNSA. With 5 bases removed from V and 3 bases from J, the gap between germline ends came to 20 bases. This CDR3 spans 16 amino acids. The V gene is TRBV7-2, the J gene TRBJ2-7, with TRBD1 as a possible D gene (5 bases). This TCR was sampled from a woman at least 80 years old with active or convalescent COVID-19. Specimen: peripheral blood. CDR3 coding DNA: TGTGCCAGCAGCCCAGAAGACAGCCCGAAACTCTACGAGCAGTACTTC. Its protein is CASSPEDSPKLYEQYF.